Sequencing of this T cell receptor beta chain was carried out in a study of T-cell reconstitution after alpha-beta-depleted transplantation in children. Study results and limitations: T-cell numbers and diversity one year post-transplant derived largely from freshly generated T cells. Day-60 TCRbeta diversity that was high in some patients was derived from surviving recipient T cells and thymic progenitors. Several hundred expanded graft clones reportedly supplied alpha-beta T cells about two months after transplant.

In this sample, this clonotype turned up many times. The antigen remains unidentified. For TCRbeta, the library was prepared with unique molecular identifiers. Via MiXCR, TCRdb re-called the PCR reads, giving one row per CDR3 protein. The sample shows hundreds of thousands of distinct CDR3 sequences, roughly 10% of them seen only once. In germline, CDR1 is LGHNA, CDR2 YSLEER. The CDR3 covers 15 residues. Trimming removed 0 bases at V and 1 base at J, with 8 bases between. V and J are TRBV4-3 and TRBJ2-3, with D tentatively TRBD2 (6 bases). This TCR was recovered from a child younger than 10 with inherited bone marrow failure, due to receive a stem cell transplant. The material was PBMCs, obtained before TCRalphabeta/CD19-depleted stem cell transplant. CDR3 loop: CASSQDQRGTDTQYF. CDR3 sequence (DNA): TGCGCCAGCAGCCAAGACCAGCGGGGCACAGATACGCAGTATTTT.